The T cell receptor beta chain under discussion was sequenced for a study of OX40 agonist ivuxolimab in advanced cancers. Only in-frame clones appear in the TCRdb table, and some are missing; sequencing was by immunoSEQ multiplex PCR. The table records approximately 54,000 clones, about 88% of them present only once. The CDR3 consists of 14 residues. Germline V gene data show CDR1 as MDHEN and CDR2 as SYDVKM. V lost 4 bases and J 1 base, leaving 11 bases between the germline ends. The sequence was obtained from an adult with an advanced solid tumor such as melanoma, head and neck, liver or kidney cancer. This rearrangement joins TRBV28 to TRBJ2-7; a possible D gene is TRBD2 (5 bases). Sequenced material: CD4+ or CD8+ T cells sorted from blood, taken in a trial of the OX40 agonist ivuxolimab. CDR3: CASSSPGLSYEQYF. In DNA form, the CDR3 reads TGTGCCAGCAGTTCCCCGGGGTTGTCCTACGAGCAGTACTTC.